What follows is one TCR beta chain and its context. The data are from a study of control samples from healthy donors and cancer patients. There are 13 residues in the CDR3. V gave up 10 bases and J gave up 9 bases; unmatched junction bases: 7. The table came from immunoSEQ multiplex PCR; TCRdb's copy has only in-frame clones and leaves some out. There are about 120,000 clones in the sample; 70% to 90% occur only once, and roughly 3.4% lies in the top ten. The chain combines TRBV6-7 with TRBJ2-1; 12 bases are a match to TRBD2. TRBV6-7 is given ORF status, its function remaining uncertain. The sample consisted of blood. This receptor was taken from a man between 35 and 55 years old in good health. The CDR3 region has the DNA TGTGCCACCCTAGCGGGGGGGCGTTGTGAGCAGTTCTTC. It yields the protein CATLAGGRCEQFF.